This TCR beta chain was recorded in a study of human T cells and chemical hapten exposure. Notes on the study in general: Significantly more large CDR3 similarity clusters were formed by expanded TCRs than by controls. In the PT1 data, expanded TCR counts showed a positive correlation with patch test score.

Time point noted: pre-sensitization, week 0. Specified treatment: therapeutic diphenylcyclopropenone sensitization with weekly scalp DPC. Blood draws came before every patch-test application. The CDR3 sequence is 14 residues long. Trimming cost V 2 bases and J 4 bases, with 10 bases left between them. Germline V gene sequence: CDR1 MNHEY, CDR2 SMNVEV (reference sequence). Original data processing: Counting gave a median of roughly 97,000 TCRs per sample, with values ranging from about 23,224 to 700,000. TCRdb called the RACE reads again in MiXCR, with one record for every CDR3 protein. The V and J calls come from TCRdb's annotation, not from the publication. The data show about 380,000 distinct CDR3 sequences, 5% to 6.5% seen once. This clonotype was seen ten or more times. The target antigen is unknown.

The rearrangement joins TRBV27 to TRBJ2-3; D is uncertain. Material: whole blood, obtained in connection with sensitization to the hapten diphenylcyclopropenone (DPC). The clonotype originates from a woman aged 50 to 65 with alopecia areata. Some clones in this sample may be carry-over from other donors' samples. In DNA, the CDR3 is TGTGCCAGCAGTTTAGGGTGGGGTGCAGATACGCAGTATTTT. This codes for CASSLGWGADTQYF.